Shown below are 29 T cell receptor beta chains from a single sample sequenced in a study of memory CD4+ T cells and cytomegalovirus serostatus. The sort gate was single viable CD3+CD4+CD8-CD45RO+ cells for memory CD4+ T cells. Only in-frame clones appear in the TCRdb table, and some are missing; sequencing was by immunoSEQ multiplex PCR. The sample lists some 53,000 clones; about 73% were seen once. Sequenced material: memory CD4+ T cells from blood. Every receptor here comes from an adult in good health and CMV-seronegative.

The chain combines TRBV19 with TRBJ1-2, with 8 nucleotides matching TRBD1. CDR3 length: 13 residues. Losses at the gene ends were 4 bases for V and 6 bases for J; bases not matched to a gene: 4. CDR1 is LNHDA, CDR2 SQIVND, per germline (reference sequence). The CDR3 nucleotides read TGTGCCAGTAGTACGACAGGGGAGGATGGCTACACCTTC. This sequence encodes CASSTTGEDGYTF. Using reference TRBV19 and TRBJ1-2 for the parts outside the CDR3, the full variable domain is DGGITQSPKYLFRKEGQNVTLSCEQNLNHDAMYWYRQDPGQGLRLIYYSQIVNDFQKGDIAEGYSVSREKKESFPLTVTSAQKNPTAFYLCASSTTGEDGYTFGSGTRLTVV.

The chain is built from TRBV7-2 and TRBJ1-1; D gene uncertain. Germline CDR1 SGHTA, CDR2 FQGNSA. This CDR3 is built from 14 residues. The germline V and J ends were trimmed by 5 bases and 4 bases, with 14 bases remaining between them. The chain's CDR3 is CASSHGVVVTEAFF. The DNA for the CDR3 is TGTGCCAGCAGCCACGGCGTGGTGGTCACTGAAGCTTTCTTT.

The chain couples TRBV18 to TRBJ2-1; 10 bases align to TRBD2. V lost 0 bases, J lost 9 bases, and 5 bases stayed unmatched. CDR3 length: 15 amino acids. Germline V gene lookup returns CDR1 KGHSH and CDR2 LQKENI. CDR3 residues: CASSPPGLANAEQFF. CDR3 nucleotides: TGTGCCAGCTCACCACCGGGACTAGCGAATGCTGAGCAGTTCTTC.

This chain joins TRBV4-1 and TRBJ2-7; a possible D gene is TRBD1 (6 bases). The CDR3 covers 16 residues. V was clipped by 4 bases and J by 1 base, with 17 bases between them. Germline-derived CDR1 and CDR2 are MGHRA and YSYEKL. The CDR3 sequence: CASSLSPGARSYEQYF. The CDR3 DNA reads TGCGCCAGCAGCCTGTCACCAGGGGCGCGGTCCTACGAGCAGTACTTC.

The V gene is TRBV29-1, the J gene TRBJ1-2, with D hard to call. This CDR3 contains 12 residues. CDR1 is SQVTM and CDR2 is ANQGSEA in the germline V gene. The V gene lost 7 bases and the J gene lost 0 bases, with 9 bases spanning the gap. The CDR3 bases are TGCAGCGCCCGAAGATCTAACTATGGCTACACCTTC. It encodes CSARRSNYGYTF.

The chain joins TRBV7-2 to TRBJ1-2; D might be TRBD1 (5 bases). Trimming removed 5 bases from V and 0 bases from J, with 7 bases in between. This CDR3 spans 13 amino acids. From germline, CDR1 is SGHTA and CDR2 FQGNSA. This CDR3 is CASSRDANYGYTF. CDR3 DNA sequence: TGTGCCAGCAGCCGGGACGCTAACTATGGCTACACCTTC.

CDR3 DNA: TGTGCCAGCTCACCATTCGGTACAGGGGCGAGTCAGCCCCAGCATTTT. Protein product: CASSPFGTGASQPQHF. The genes are TRBV18 and TRBJ1-5; the match to TRBD1 covers 7 bases. The CDR3 length is 16 residues. Germline-derived CDR1 and CDR2 are KGHSH and LQKENI. V was pared by 2 bases and J by 6 bases, with 10 bases of the junction left unmatched. Together with reference TRBV18 and TRBJ1-5, the CDR3 gives the full variable domain: NAGVMQNPRHLVRRRGQEARLRCSPMKGHSHVYWYRQLPEEGLKFMVYLQKENIIDESGMPKERFSAEFPKEGPSILRIQQVVRGDSAAYFCASSPFGTGASQPQHFGDGTRLSIL.

This clone has more than one count but fewer than ten. This sequence joins TRBV6-1 and TRBJ1-1; 9 nucleotides match TRBD1. From germline, CDR1 is MNHNS and CDR2 SASEGT. Unmatched junction bases numbered 6, after V lost 6 bases and J lost 4 bases. This CDR3 is built from 14 residues. This CDR3 reads CASRGQGGSTEAFF. CDR3 DNA sequence: TGTGCCAGCAGGGGACAGGGTGGGTCCACTGAAGCTTTCTTT.

The chain combines TRBV4-2 with TRBJ1-1; D might be TRBD1 (5 bases). The CDR3 loop spans 18 amino acids. The germline V gene has CDR1 LGHNA and CDR2 YNFKEQ. Trimming stripped 0 bases from V and 1 base from J, with 18 bases between. The CDR3 is CASSQEGRRGRGNTEAFF. The CDR3 coding sequence is TGTGCCAGCAGCCAAGAAGGGAGGAGGGGCCGGGGGAACACTGAAGCTTTCTTT.

The CDR3 DNA follows: TGTGCCAGCAGGCCCGACCGGGTTCAGCCCCAGCATTTT. This codes for CASRPDRVQPQHF. The chain uses TRBV28 and TRBJ1-5; D not certain. The length of the CDR3 is 13 residues. Between the trimmed V and J ends, which lost 6 bases and 6 bases, there was a span of 12 bases. The germline V gene has CDR1 MDHEN and CDR2 SYDVKM.

The V gene is TRBV4-3, the J gene TRBJ1-2; 7 nucleotides align to TRBD1. The CDR3 is 15 residues long. CDR1 and CDR2 from the germline V gene are LGHNA and YSLEER. With V trimmed by 0 bases and J by 4 bases, 5 bases remained unmatched. CDR3 protein: CASSQEGTGAYGYTF. CDR3 nucleotides: TGCGCCAGCAGCCAAGAAGGAACAGGGGCCTATGGCTACACCTTC.

The chain recombines TRBV6-5 with TRBJ2-2; D gene ambiguous. The CDR3 is 14 amino acids. V lost 5 bases and J lost 4, with 11 bases in between. Germline V lookup: CDR1 MNHEY, CDR2 SVGAGI. In DNA, the CDR3 is TGTGCCAGCAGTATCCGGGCCGGCACCGGGGAGCTGTTTTTT. Translating it yields CASSIRAGTGELFF.

CDR3 sequence (DNA): TGTGCCAGTAGTATAGATCCTCCGGGACAGGCCGATCAGCCCCAGCATTTT. Protein product: CASSIDPPGQADQPQHF. The chain joins TRBV19 to TRBJ1-5; 8 bases are a match to TRBD1. Germline trimming cut 0 bases from V and 5 bases from J; bases unmatched to any gene: 9. Per germline, CDR1 LNHDA and CDR2 SQIVND (reference sequence). The CDR3 runs 17 residues.

The chain has TRBV11-2 and TRBJ2-1, with 11 bases matching TRBD2. Germline V CDR1 and CDR2: SGHAT, FQNNGV. V shed 1 base, J shed 9 bases, and the junction held 14 bases outside the gene matches. The length of the CDR3 is 18 residues. CDR3 protein: CASSLGVGSGGAGAEQFF. The CDR3 coding sequence is TGTGCCAGCAGCTTAGGAGTAGGTAGCGGGGGGGCTGGGGCTGAGCAGTTCTTC.

This clone has a handful of counts. This sequence joins TRBV6-5 and TRBJ2-1; 9 bases are shared with TRBD1. This CDR3 region has 16 residues. V shed 4 bases, J shed 4 bases, and the junction held 8 bases outside the gene matches. Germline V gene data show CDR1 as MNHEY and CDR2 as SVGAGI. CDR3 in amino acids: CASSWHLTGGYNEQFF. CDR3 in DNA: TGTGCCAGCAGTTGGCACTTGACAGGGGGTTACAATGAGCAGTTCTTC.

V is TRBV4-2 and J is TRBJ2-3; 7 bases fit TRBD2. Germline V gene sequence: CDR1 LGHNA, CDR2 YNFKEQ. This CDR3 contains 15 residues. Trimming cost V 0 bases and J 3 bases; bases outside gene matches: 3. The CDR3 DNA reads TGTGCCAGCAGCCAAGATACAGCGGGGACAGATACGCAGTATTTT. It specifies CASSQDTAGTDTQYF.

The chain links TRBV19 to TRBJ2-1, with a possible D match to TRBD2 (6 bases). V lost 3 bases and J 7 bases, leaving 13 bases between the germline ends. In germline, CDR1 is LNHDA, CDR2 SQIVND (reference sequence). This CDR3 has 14 residues. The CDR3 nucleotides are TGTGCCAGTAGTATCACAGGAGGGTTTAATGAGCAGTTCTTC. Its translation: CASSITGGFNEQFF.

The rearrangement uses TRBV2 and TRBJ1-1, with D unclear. This CDR3 is built from 14 residues. Germline V gene data show CDR1 as SNHLY and CDR2 as FYNNEI. V was cut by 3 bases and J by 5 bases, with 13 bases left in between. The CDR3 protein is CASSDSGRWTEAFF. The DNA of the CDR3 is TGTGCCAGCAGTGATTCGGGGAGGTGGACTGAAGCTTTCTTT. The full variable domain, its missing parts supplied by reference TRBV2 and TRBJ1-1, is EPEVTQTPSHQVTQMGQEVILRCVPISNHLYFYWYRQILGQKVEFLVSFYNNEISEKSEIFDDQFSVERPDGSNFTLKIRSTKLEDSAMYFCASSDSGRWTEAFFGQGTRLTVV.

This clone has more than one count but fewer than ten. The V call is TRBV9, the J call TRBJ2-2; D may be TRBD1 or TRBD2 (6 bases each). Germline V gene sequence: CDR1 SGDLS, CDR2 YYNGEE. V was trimmed by 2 bases and J by 2 bases, leaving 16 bases between them. The CDR3 spans 17 residues. The CDR3, as DNA: TGTGCCAGCAGCGTCCCCGGCCGGGGGCTTAACACCGGGGAGCTGTTTTTT. Protein: CASSVPGRGLNTGELFF.

J is TRBJ1-1 and V is TRBV11-1; a possible D gene is TRBD1 (6 bases). CDR1 is SGHAT, CDR2 FQDESV, per germline (reference sequence). CDR3 length: 13 amino acids. Trimming pared 4 bases from V and 7 bases from J, leaving 13 bases between. In DNA form, the CDR3 reads TGTGCCAGCAGCTCGTGGGGGGCCGGTGAAGCTTTCTTT. It is translated as CASSSWGAGEAFF.

The chain links TRBV28 to TRBJ2-7; D is ambiguous. Germline CDR1 is MDHEN and CDR2 is SYDVKM. V was pared by 6 bases and J by 9 bases, with 18 bases between. The CDR3 length is 13 residues. The CDR3 reads CASSQGSQRGQYF. The DNA of the CDR3 is TGTGCCAGCAGCCAAGGTTCTCAAAGAGGGCAGTACTTC.

In its sample, this clone was seen a few times. The J gene is TRBJ1-5, the V gene TRBV6-1, with D maybe TRBD1 (5 bases). Trimming shortened V by 2 bases and J by 3 bases, and 8 bases separated the two germline ends. There are 14 residues in the CDR3. CDR1 is MNHNS, CDR2 SASEGT, per germline. The DNA of the CDR3 is TGTGCCAGCAGTGAATCAGGGCTCAATCAGCCCCAGCATTTT. Translation: CASSESGLNQPQHF.

This chain uses TRBV18 with TRBJ1-1; D call uncertain. Trimming cost V 2 bases and J 4 bases, with 17 bases left between them. Germline V gene sequence: CDR1 KGHSH, CDR2 LQKENI. The CDR3 runs to 16 residues. CDR3 DNA: TGTGCCAGCTCACCAAGTGGCGGGAAGGGAGCCACTGAAGCTTTCTTT. It is translated as CASSPSGGKGATEAFF. Combining the CDR3 with reference TRBV18 and TRBJ1-1 gives the whole variable domain NAGVMQNPRHLVRRRGQEARLRCSPMKGHSHVYWYRQLPEEGLKFMVYLQKENIIDESGMPKERFSAEFPKEGPSILRIQQVVRGDSAAYFCASSPSGGKGATEAFFGQGTRLTVV.

The gene calls are TRBV28 and TRBJ1-4; 8 bases are a match to TRBD1. The CDR3 is 15 residues long. Unmatched junction bases numbered 9, after V lost 5 bases and J lost 7 bases. Germline lookup yields CDR1 MDHEN and CDR2 SYDVKM. CDR3 in DNA: TGTGCCAGCAGTCAACGGACAGGGTTAGGTGAAAAACTGTTTTTT. This gives the protein CASSQRTGLGEKLFF.

This chain links TRBV7-6 with TRBJ1-4, with 9 bases lining up with TRBD1. CDR1 SGHVS and CDR2 FNYEAQ come from the germline V gene. This CDR3 contains 15 residues. V shed 1 base, J shed 7 bases, and the junction held 4 bases outside the gene matches. CDR3 protein: CASSLEGTGSEKLFF. CDR3 DNA sequence: TGTGCCAGCAGCTTAGAGGGGACAGGGAGTGAAAAACTGTTTTTT.

The chain couples TRBV2 to TRBJ2-1; no firm D call. The germline V gene has CDR1 SNHLY and CDR2 FYNNEI. V lost 4 bases, J lost 2 bases, and 9 bases lay in between. This CDR3 is 14 amino acids long. In nucleotides, the CDR3 is TGTGCCAGCAGTGGGACGGCCACCTACAATGAGCAGTTCTTC. Residues: CASSGTATYNEQFF.

This chain uses TRBV19 with TRBJ1-2, with D unclear. Trimming took off 0 bases at V and 2 bases at J, with 7 bases between the two ends. The germline V gene encodes CDR1 LNHDA and CDR2 SQIVND (reference sequence). This CDR3 has 14 residues. CDR3 in DNA: TGTGCCAGTAGTATAGATCCTGGGAACTATGGCTACACCTTC. This translates into CASSIDPGNYGYTF.

This chain uses TRBV2 with TRBJ2-3; D unclear. Trimming took 6 bases from V and 4 from J, leaving 26 bases between them. The CDR3 is 18 residues long. Germline assignment: CDR1 SNHLY and CDR2 FYNNEI. The CDR3 sequence is CASSAQSGRTVTADTQYF. The CDR3 bases are TGTGCCAGCAGCGCCCAATCTGGACGGACGGTAACCGCAGATACGCAGTATTTT.

The V and J genes are TRBV9 and TRBJ2-7; the match to TRBD1 covers 9 bases. V lost 4 bases to trimming and J lost 6 bases; unmatched junction nucleotides: 14. The CDR3 loop spans 16 amino acids. Germline V gene data show CDR1 as SGDLS and CDR2 as YYNGEE. The CDR3 region is CASSSRVGTGSPEQYF. Written as DNA, the CDR3 is TGTGCCAGCAGCTCGAGAGTTGGGACAGGGAGCCCCGAGCAGTACTTC.